This TCR beta chain was identified during a study of radiotherapy plus CTLA-4 blockade in lung cancer. General study findings and limits: The best prediction of response reportedly came from early blood T cell clone dynamics, with interferon-beta.

Sequencing was performed with immunoSEQ multiplex PCR; in TCRdb, only in-frame clones are kept and a portion is missing. The table has roughly 90,000 clones, roughly 80% seen once. In the case of this clone: Its specificity is unknown.

Trimming stripped 5 bases from V and 9 bases from J, with 11 bases between. The CDR3 extends over 12 amino acids. Germline-derived CDR1 and CDR2 are LNHNV and YYDKDF (reference sequence). The receptor's source is a human donor with non-small cell lung cancer that progressed on radiotherapy plus ipilimumab. Source: peripheral blood, taken from a patient treated with radiotherapy plus ipilimumab. The chain joins TRBV15 to TRBJ2-1; unclear D gene. CDR3 region: CATSGECCEQFF. DNA for the CDR3: TGTGCCACCAGCGGGGAATGTTGTGAGCAGTTCTTC.